Here is one T cell receptor beta chain with its context. Its specificity is not known. The protocol was immunoSEQ multiplex PCR, while the TCRdb copy is restricted to in-frame clones and leaves out a portion. The sample has approximately 150,000 clones; roughly 80% are singletons. The data stem from a study of cytomegalovirus exposure and HLA in healthy donors. Findings and caveats of the study: Investigators reported 150 to 200 TCR beta chains as tied to cytomegalovirus.

Unmatched junction bases numbered 5, after V lost 4 bases and J lost 4 bases. Germline lookup yields CDR1 MNHNS and CDR2 SASEGT. The CDR3 totals 14 residues. The origin of this receptor is a man aged 25 to 40 in good health and CMV-seropositive. This chain connects TRBV6-1 to TRBJ2-7; 9 nucleotides agree with TRBD1. Sequenced sample: PBMCs. The CDR3 DNA sequence: TGTGCCAGCAGTGCCACAGGGGGCCCGTACGAGCAGTACTTC. Its protein product is CASSATGGPYEQYF.